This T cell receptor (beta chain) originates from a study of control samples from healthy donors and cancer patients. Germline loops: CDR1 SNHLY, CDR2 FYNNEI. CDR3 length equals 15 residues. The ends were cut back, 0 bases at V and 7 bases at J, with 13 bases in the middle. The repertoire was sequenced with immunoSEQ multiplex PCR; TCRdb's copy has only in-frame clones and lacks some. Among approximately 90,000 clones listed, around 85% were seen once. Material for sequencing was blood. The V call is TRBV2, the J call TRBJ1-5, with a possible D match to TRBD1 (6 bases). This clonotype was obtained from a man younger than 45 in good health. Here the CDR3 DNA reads TGTGCCAGCAGTGAAGCGGCCAGGGGAGGCCAGCCCCAGCATTTT. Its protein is CASSEAARGGQPQHF.